Following are 2 T cell receptor beta chains from one sample sequenced in a study of control samples from healthy donors and cancer patients. Assay used: immunoSEQ multiplex PCR; TCRdb lists only in-frame clones, some missing. Here the sample spans approximately 58,000 clones, about 90% being singletons. Sequencing was performed on PBMCs. These receptors all stem from a woman aged 60-75 years with lung cancer.

This clone has more than one count but fewer than ten. The chain couples TRBV2 to TRBJ1-5; 8 positions agree with TRBD1. The germline CDR1 and CDR2 sequences are SNHLY and FYNNEI. CDR3 length: 15 amino acids. Unmatched junction bases numbered 2, after V lost 3 bases and J lost 1 base. The CDR3 is CASSDRGLSNQPQHF. CDR3 coding DNA: TGTGCCAGCAGTGACAGGGGGCTAAGCAATCAGCCCCAGCATTTT.

This chain connects TRBV11-3 to TRBJ1-2; perhaps TRBD1 as D (6 bases). CDR1 is SGHNT and CDR2 is YENEEA in the germline V gene. The CDR3 contains 13 residues. V lost 4 bases and J 8 bases, leaving 14 bases between the germline ends. CDR3 DNA sequence: TGTGCCAGCAGCTCCCAAGGGGGTTCGGGCTACACCTTC. It is translated as CASSSQGGSGYTF.